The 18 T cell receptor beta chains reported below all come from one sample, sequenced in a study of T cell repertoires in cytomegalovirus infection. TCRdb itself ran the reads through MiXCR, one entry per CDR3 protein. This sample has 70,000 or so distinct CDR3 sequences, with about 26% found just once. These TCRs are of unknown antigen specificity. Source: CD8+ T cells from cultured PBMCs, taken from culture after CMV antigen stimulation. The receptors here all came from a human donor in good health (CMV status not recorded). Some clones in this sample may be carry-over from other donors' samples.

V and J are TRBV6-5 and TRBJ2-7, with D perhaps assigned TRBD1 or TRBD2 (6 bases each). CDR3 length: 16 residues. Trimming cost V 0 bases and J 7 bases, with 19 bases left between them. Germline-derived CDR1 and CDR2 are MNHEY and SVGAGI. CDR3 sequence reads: CASSYSRPDGGTEQYF. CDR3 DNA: TGTGCCAGCAGTTACTCTCGACCGGATGGGGGGACAGAGCAGTACTTC.

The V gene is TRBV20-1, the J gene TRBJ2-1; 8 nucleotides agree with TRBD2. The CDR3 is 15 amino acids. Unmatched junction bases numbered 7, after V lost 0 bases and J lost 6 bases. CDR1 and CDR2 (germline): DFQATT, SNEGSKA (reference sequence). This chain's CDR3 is CSARDLSGSVNEQFF. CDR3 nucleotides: TGCAGTGCTAGAGATCTCAGCGGGAGTGTCAATGAGCAGTTCTTC.

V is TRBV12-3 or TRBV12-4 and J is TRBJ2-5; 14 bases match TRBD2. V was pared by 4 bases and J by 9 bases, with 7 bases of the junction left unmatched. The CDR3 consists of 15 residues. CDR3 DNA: TGTGCCAGCAGTTCCGGGACTAGCGGGAGTAGGGCCCAGTACTTC. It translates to CASSSGTSGSRAQYF.

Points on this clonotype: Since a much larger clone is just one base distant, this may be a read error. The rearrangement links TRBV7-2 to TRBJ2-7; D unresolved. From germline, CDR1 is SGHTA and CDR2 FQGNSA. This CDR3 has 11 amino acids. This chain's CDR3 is CASNLGREQYF. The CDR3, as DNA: TGTGCCAGCAACTTAGGGCGGGAGCAGTACTTC.

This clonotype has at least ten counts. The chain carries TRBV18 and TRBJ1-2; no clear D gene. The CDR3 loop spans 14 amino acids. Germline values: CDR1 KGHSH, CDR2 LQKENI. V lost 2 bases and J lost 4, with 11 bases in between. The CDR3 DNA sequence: TGTGCCAGCTCACCAAATGCGGGCCCCTATGGCTACACCTTC. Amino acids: CASSPNAGPYGYTF.

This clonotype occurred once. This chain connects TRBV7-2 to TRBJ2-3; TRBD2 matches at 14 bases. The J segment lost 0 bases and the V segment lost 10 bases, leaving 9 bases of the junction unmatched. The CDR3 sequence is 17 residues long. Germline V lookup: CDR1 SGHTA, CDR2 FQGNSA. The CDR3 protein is CANSPTSGGGSTDTQYF. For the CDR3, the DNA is TGTGCCAACAGTCCGACTAGCGGGGGGGGGAGCACAGATACGCAGTATTTT.

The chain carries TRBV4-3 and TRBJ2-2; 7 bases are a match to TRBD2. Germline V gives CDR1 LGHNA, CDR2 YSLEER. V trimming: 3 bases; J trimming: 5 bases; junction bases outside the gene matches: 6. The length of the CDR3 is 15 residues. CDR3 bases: TGCGCCAGCAGCCAGGCCCAGCGGGGAACCGGGGAGCTGTTTTTT. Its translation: CASSQAQRGTGELFF.

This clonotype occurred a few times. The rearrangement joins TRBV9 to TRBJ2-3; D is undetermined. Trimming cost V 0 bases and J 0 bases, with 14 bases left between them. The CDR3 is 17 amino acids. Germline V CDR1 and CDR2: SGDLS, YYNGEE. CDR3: CASSVDPVPASTDTQYF. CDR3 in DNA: TGTGCCAGCAGCGTAGACCCCGTGCCCGCTAGCACAGATACGCAGTATTTT.

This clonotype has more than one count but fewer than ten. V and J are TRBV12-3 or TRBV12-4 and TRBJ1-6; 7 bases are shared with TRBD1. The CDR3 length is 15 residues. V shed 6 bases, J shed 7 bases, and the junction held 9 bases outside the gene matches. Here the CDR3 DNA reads TGTGCCAGCAGCCCTTCGGAGGGGGCGAATTCACCCCTCCACTTT. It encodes CASSPSEGANSPLHF.

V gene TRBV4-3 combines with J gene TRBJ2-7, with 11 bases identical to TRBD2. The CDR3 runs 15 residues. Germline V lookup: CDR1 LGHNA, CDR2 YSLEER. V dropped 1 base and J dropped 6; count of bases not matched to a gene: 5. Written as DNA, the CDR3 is TGCGCCAGCAGCCAAGTGATAGCGGGGGGGATCGAGCAGTACTTC. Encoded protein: CASSQVIAGGIEQYF.

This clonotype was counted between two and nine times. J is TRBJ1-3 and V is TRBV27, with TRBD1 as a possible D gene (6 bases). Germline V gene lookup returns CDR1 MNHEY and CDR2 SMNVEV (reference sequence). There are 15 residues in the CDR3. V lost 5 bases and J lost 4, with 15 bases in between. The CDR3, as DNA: TGTGCCAGCAGTCCCACGACAGGTTTGGGAAACACCATATATTTT. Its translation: CASSPTTGLGNTIYF.

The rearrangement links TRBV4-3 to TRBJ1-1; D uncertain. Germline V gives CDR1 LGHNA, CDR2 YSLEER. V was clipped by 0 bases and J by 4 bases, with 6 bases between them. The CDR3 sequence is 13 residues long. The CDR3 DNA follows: TGCGCCAGCAGCCAAGAAGCAGTCACTGAAGCTTTCTTT. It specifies CASSQEAVTEAFF.

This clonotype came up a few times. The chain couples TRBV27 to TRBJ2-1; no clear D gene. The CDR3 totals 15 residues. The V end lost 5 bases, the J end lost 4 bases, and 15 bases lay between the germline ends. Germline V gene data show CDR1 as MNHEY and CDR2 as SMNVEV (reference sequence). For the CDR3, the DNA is TGTGCCAGCAGTCCCCCCACGACTGGATACAATGAGCAGTTCTTC. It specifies CASSPPTTGYNEQFF.

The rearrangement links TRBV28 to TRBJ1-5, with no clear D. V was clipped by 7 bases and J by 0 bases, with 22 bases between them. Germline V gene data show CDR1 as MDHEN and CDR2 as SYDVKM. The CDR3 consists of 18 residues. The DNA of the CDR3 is TGTGCCAGCATTGTAGGAATAGAGGGTAAATATAGCAATCAGCCCCAGCATTTT. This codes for CASIVGIEGKYSNQPQHF.

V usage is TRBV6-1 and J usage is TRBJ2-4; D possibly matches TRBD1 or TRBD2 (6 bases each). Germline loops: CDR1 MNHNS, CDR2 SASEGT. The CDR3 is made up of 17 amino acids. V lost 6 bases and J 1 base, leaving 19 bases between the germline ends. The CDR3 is CASRRERGAEAKNIQYF. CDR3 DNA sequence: TGTGCCAGCAGGAGGGAGAGGGGGGCTGAGGCCAAAAACATTCAGTACTTC.

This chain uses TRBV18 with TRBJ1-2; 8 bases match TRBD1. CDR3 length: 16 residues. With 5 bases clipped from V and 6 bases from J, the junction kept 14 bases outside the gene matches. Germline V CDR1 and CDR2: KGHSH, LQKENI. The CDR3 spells CASSSTRTGRLDGYTF. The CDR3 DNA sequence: TGTGCCAGCTCATCTACCAGGACAGGGAGGTTGGATGGCTACACCTTC.

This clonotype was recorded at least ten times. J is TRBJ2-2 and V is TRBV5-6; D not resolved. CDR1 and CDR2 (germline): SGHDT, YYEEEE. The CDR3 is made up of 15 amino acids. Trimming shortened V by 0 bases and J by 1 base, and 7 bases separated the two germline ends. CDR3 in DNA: TGTGCCAGCAGCTTGGACTATCAGAACACCGGGGAGCTGTTTTTT. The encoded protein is CASSLDYQNTGELFF.

CDR3 DNA: TGTGCCAGCAGCTTTTTAGCGGGGGAGATCACAGATACGCAGTATTTT. It is translated as CASSFLAGEITDTQYF. The chain joins TRBV11-2 to TRBJ2-3, with 9 bases that match TRBD2. The germline CDR1 and CDR2 sequences are SGHAT and FQNNGV. The CDR3 runs to 16 residues. Trimming cost V 3 bases and J 2 bases; bases outside gene matches: 6.